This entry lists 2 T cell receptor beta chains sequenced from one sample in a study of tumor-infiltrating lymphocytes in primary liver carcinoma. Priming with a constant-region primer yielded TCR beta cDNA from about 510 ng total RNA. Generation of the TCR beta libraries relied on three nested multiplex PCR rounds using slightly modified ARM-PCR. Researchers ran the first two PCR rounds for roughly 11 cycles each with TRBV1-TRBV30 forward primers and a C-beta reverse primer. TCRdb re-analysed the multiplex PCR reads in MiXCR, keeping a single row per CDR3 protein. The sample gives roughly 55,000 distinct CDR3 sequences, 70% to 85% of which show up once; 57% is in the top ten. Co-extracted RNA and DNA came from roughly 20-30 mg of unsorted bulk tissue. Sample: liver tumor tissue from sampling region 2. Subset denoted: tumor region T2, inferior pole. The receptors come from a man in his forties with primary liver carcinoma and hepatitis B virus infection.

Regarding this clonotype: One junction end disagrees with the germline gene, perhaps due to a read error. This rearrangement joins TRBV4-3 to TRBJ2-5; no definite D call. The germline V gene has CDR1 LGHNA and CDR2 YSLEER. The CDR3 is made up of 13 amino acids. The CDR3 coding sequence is TGCGCCAGCAGCCGAGGCCTTGGAGAGACCCAGTGCTTC. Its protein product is CASSRGLGETQCF.

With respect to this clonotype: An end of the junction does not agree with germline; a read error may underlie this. CDR3 residues: CSAGGGANQPQYF. The CDR3 DNA reads TGCAGCGCCGGAGGGGGAGCGAATCAGCCCCAATATTTT. The genes are TRBV29-1 and TRBJ1-5; tentatively, D is TRBD1 (6 bases). CDR1 is SQVTM, CDR2 ANQGSEA, per germline. The CDR3 is 13 residues long. Full variable domain (remainder filled in from reference TRBV29-1 and TRBJ1-5): SAVISQKPSRDICQRGTSLTIQCQVDSQVTMMFWYRQQPGQSLTLIATANQGSEATYESGFVIDKFPISRPNLTFSTLTVSNMSPEDSSIYLCSAGGGANQPQYFGDGTRLSIL.